The following is a T cell receptor beta chain sequence with its context. V was trimmed by 0 bases and J by 6 bases, leaving 12 bases between them. Germline V gene data show CDR1 as KGHSH and CDR2 as LQKENI. The CDR3 has 14 residues. These data originate in a study of CD4 T cells in relation to SARS-CoV-2 and coronaviruses. Study in general: Shared crossreactive spike epitopes were mapped to their HLA restriction.

Deep TCR-beta sequencing used DNA from uncultured naive and memory CD4+ T cells. Some clones are missing from TCRdb's copy, which holds only in-frame ones; the method was immunoSEQ multiplex PCR. The sample contains about 65,000 clones, 85% to 90% of which appear only once. Before the COVID-19 pandemic, during about 2011-2019, CD4+ T cells were taken from unexposed donors. The chain links TRBV18 to TRBJ2-7, with D possibly being TRBD1 (6 bases). The source of this sequence is a human donor in good health. The source material was memory CD4+ T cells from PBMCs. The CDR3 here is CASSPPPVGAEQYF. For the CDR3, the DNA is TGTGCCAGCTCACCACCCCCGGTGGGGGCCGAGCAGTACTTC.